Listed below are T cell receptor beta chains from one sample, sequenced in a study of T-cell reconstitution after alpha-beta-depleted transplantation in children. TCRdb passed the PCR reads through MiXCR, listing each CDR3 protein once. In the table there are approximately 630,000 distinct CDR3 sequences, over 10% of which are singletons. The source was PBMCs, collected before TCRalphabeta/CD19-depleted stem cell transplant. These receptors all stem from a girl aged 2-9 years with congenital amegakaryocytic thrombocytopenia, due to receive a stem cell transplant. Each CDR3 is given with its conserved first and last residue. Each record gives: clone size, V gene, J gene, D gene, CDR3 DNA, CDR3 protein. D genes are given only for firm matches. Where a row states a size, it is once, few, many or the class of an expanded clone; other rows omit it.

>many|TRBV29-1|TRBJ2-1|NA
TGCAGCGTCAGACAAATCTACAATGAGCAGTTCTTC
CSVRQIYNEQFF
>NA|TRBV5-1|TRBJ2-1|NA
TGCGCCAGCAGCTTGAATCCAGCGCTTAATGAGCAGTTCTTC
CASSLNPALNEQFF
>NA|TRBV29-1|TRBJ2-1|TRBD1
TGCAGCGGGCAGGACAGGACGGCTTCCAATGAGCAGTTCTTC
CSGQDRTASNEQFF
>NA|TRBV10-3|TRBJ1-5|NA
TGTGCCATCAGTCCGGCAGGCAATCAGCCCCAGCATTTT
CAISPAGNQPQHF
>NA|TRBV20-1|TRBJ2-2|NA
TGCAGTGCTCCCGTCCCCGGGAGAGACACCGGGGAGCTGTTTTTT
CSAPVPGRDTGELFF
>NA|TRBV10-3|TRBJ2-1|NA
TGTGCCATCAGTGATACGGGAGAGCAGTTCTTC
CAISDTGEQFF
>NA|TRBV12-3/TRBV12-4|TRBJ2-3|TRBD2
TGTGCCAGCAGCCGACGAATAGCGGGAGGAGGGACGCAGTATTTT
CASSRRIAGGGTQYF
>NA|TRBV11-1|TRBJ2-6|NA
TGTGCCAGCAGCTTGGGAGGCCAGCCTTCTGGGGCCAACGTCCTGACTTTC
CASSLGGQPSGANVLTF
>NA|TRBV15|TRBJ2-1|TRBD2
TGTGCCACCACGGGACTAGCGGGAGTTTATGAGCAGTTCTTC
CATTGLAGVYEQFF
>NA|TRBV12-5|TRBJ1-2|NA
TGTGCTAGTGGTCCAGCCCTGGCGGCTCACTATGGCTACACCTTC
CASGPALAAHYGYTF
>NA|TRBV30|TRBJ2-1|NA
TGTGCCTGGAGCATAAGTGTGAGCGGGTCGAGCTCCTACAATGAGCAGTTCTTC
CAWSISVSGSSSYNEQFF
>few|TRBV20-1|TRBJ2-1|TRBD2
TGCAGTGCTAGAGATCCTAAGGGACTAGCGCCCAATGAGCAGTTCTTC
CSARDPKGLAPNEQFF
>NA|TRBV3-1|TRBJ1-2|TRBD1
TGTGCCAGCAGCGCTCGGGACAGATATCCTGGCTACACCTTC
CASSARDRYPGYTF
>NA|TRBV18|TRBJ1-2|NA
TGTGCCAGCTCACCAAACGGACCGGGAAACTATGGCTACACCTTC
CASSPNGPGNYGYTF
>many|TRBV29-1|TRBJ2-1|TRBD2
TGCAGCGTTGAAGGAGGGCTAGCGGTTTACAATGAGCAGTTCTTC
CSVEGGLAVYNEQFF
>few|TRBV20-1|TRBJ2-1|TRBD2
TGCAGTGCAAGGGCGCTAGCGGGATCTCGGGTAGTTGGTGAGCAGTTCTTC
CSARALAGSRVVGEQFF
>few|TRBV4-1|TRBJ2-1|TRBD2
TGCGCCAGCAGCCAAGTTATGCTAGCGGGAGATGCTGAGCAGTTCTTC
CASSQVMLAGDAEQFF
>few|TRBV5-1|TRBJ2-3|TRBD2
TGCGCCAGCAGCTTGATTCCTGCTAGCGGGATTGTCACAGATACGCAGTATTTT
CASSLIPASGIVTDTQYF
>few|TRBV6-1|TRBJ1-1|TRBD1
TGTGCCAGCAGACATGGACAGGGGAACACTGAAGCTTTCTTT
CASRHGQGNTEAFF
>few|TRBV29-1|TRBJ2-4|NA
TGCAGCGTGCACCGGGACAACTTTCAGTACTTC
CSVHRDNFQYF
>once|TRBV10-3|TRBJ2-7|TRBD2
TGTGCCATGGGGGGGGGATACGAGCAGTACTTC
CAMGGGYEQYF